This T cell receptor (beta chain) was obtained from a study of blood T cell repertoires in COVID-19. In the study overall: COVID-19 samples, acute and convalescent, were from the United States, Italy and Spain. PBMCs, B-cell-depleted T cells, or T cells were the source of the cDNA or gDNA that made up the material.

Authors' analysis steps: Amplifying reference gene primers gave estimates of nucleated cell counts. Data came from immunoSEQ multiplex PCR; TCRdb stores just in-frame clones and leaves some out. The V and J calls and clone size come from that table; D and trimming were worked out from the DNA. The sample holds almost 250,000 clones, roughly 86% seen once. This CDR3 spans 15 amino acids. Germline V gene data show CDR1 as LGHDT and CDR2 as YNNKEL (reference sequence). Trimming took 11 bases from V and 5 from J, leaving 21 bases between them. Seattle's enrolled individuals joined amid active infection and were then monitored longitudinally.

The specimen was peripheral blood. The chain carries TRBV3-1 (or the pseudogene TRBV3-2) and TRBJ1-4; D not certain. This clonotype was sampled from a woman aged 80 or over with COVID-19, enrolled during active disease. CDR3: CAGEKVGLTNEKLFF. In nucleotides, the CDR3 is TGTGCCGGGGAAAAGGTCGGACTGACAAATGAAAAACTGTTTTTT.